These T cell receptor beta chains were read from a single sample in a study of human T cells and chemical hapten exposure. TCRdb analysed the RACE reads with MiXCR anew, one entry per CDR3 protein. The sample holds roughly 120,000 distinct CDR3 sequences, about 9% seen once. The material sequenced was whole blood. Every receptor here comes from a male donor in good health. Some clones in this sample may be carry-over from other donors' samples. The CDR3 runs from the conserved cysteine through the conserved F or W. The D gene is left open where the match is weak. The size of a clone is reported for some rows only, either as once, few or many, or as a class for expanded clones.

clone_size: many; v_call: TRBV5-1; d_call: TRBD1; j_call: TRBJ1-1; cdr3_aa: CASSRTGHTEAFF; cdr3_nt: TGCGCCAGCAGCCGGACAGGGCACACTGAAGCTTTCTTT
clone_size: many; v_call: TRBV9; d_call: .; j_call: TRBJ1-2; cdr3_aa: CASSVSDSRVDGYTF; cdr3_nt: TGTGCCAGCAGCGTTTCCGACAGCAGGGTGGATGGCTACACCTTC
clone_size: few; v_call: TRBV5-4; d_call: TRBD1; j_call: TRBJ2-2; cdr3_aa: CASSLGGTGLSNTGELFF; cdr3_nt: TGTGCCAGCAGCTTAGGGGGGACAGGGCTCTCGAACACCGGGGAGCTGTTTTTT
clone_size: many; v_call: TRBV7-9; d_call: TRBD1; j_call: TRBJ2-1; cdr3_aa: CASSSRDRVNEQFF; cdr3_nt: TGTGCCAGCAGCAGCCGGGACAGGGTAAATGAGCAGTTCTTC
clone_size: many; v_call: TRBV27; d_call: .; j_call: TRBJ2-1; cdr3_aa: CASSRTPPRQPRSYNEQFF; cdr3_nt: TGTGCCAGCAGCCGAACGCCTCCCCGGCAGCCCCGAAGTTACAATGAGCAGTTCTTC
clone_size: .; v_call: TRBV11-2; d_call: TRBD2; j_call: TRBJ2-5; cdr3_aa: CASSLILAGGETQYF; cdr3_nt: TGTGCCAGCAGCTTAATCCTAGCGGGGGGAGAGACCCAGTACTTC
clone_size: .; v_call: TRBV29-1; d_call: .; j_call: TRBJ2-1; cdr3_aa: CSVVWGLEEQFF; cdr3_nt: TGCAGCGTTGTTTGGGGACTCGAAGAGCAGTTCTTC
clone_size: .; v_call: TRBV20-1; d_call: TRBD2; j_call: TRBJ2-1; cdr3_aa: CSARDQPSGLNEQFF; cdr3_nt: TGCAGTGCTAGAGATCAGCCTAGCGGGTTGAATGAGCAGTTCTTC
clone_size: many; v_call: TRBV5-1; d_call: .; j_call: TRBJ2-7; cdr3_aa: CASSLDSSEEQYF; cdr3_nt: TGCGCCAGCAGCTTGGACAGTTCGGAGGAGCAGTACTTC
clone_size: many; v_call: TRBV3-1; d_call: .; j_call: TRBJ2-7; cdr3_aa: CASSRAVASVEQYF; cdr3_nt: TGTGCCAGCAGCCGGGCGGTGGCCTCCGTCGAGCAGTACTTC
clone_size: .; v_call: TRBV7-9; d_call: TRBD2; j_call: TRBJ2-1; cdr3_aa: CASSSRDGGGENEQFF; cdr3_nt: TGTGCCAGCAGCTCCCGCGACGGGGGGGGGGAAAATGAGCAGTTCTTC
clone_size: many; v_call: TRBV4-3; d_call: .; j_call: TRBJ2-7; cdr3_aa: CASSQGISYEQYF; cdr3_nt: TGCGCCAGCAGCCAAGGCATCTCCTACGAGCAGTACTTC
clone_size: .; v_call: TRBV14; d_call: .; j_call: TRBJ1-4; cdr3_aa: CASSQDRTWGEKLFF; cdr3_nt: TGTGCCAGCAGCCAAGATCGGACTTGGGGTGAAAAACTGTTTTTT
clone_size: many; v_call: TRBV6-4; d_call: .; j_call: TRBJ2-1; cdr3_aa: CASSDSRGGYNEQFF; cdr3_nt: TGTGCCAGCAGTGACTCCAGGGGGGGGTACAATGAGCAGTTCTTC
clone_size: .; v_call: TRBV10-3; d_call: .; j_call: TRBJ2-2; cdr3_aa: CALRSLASGGELFF; cdr3_nt: TGTGCCCTCAGATCCCTTGCCTCCGGCGGGGAGCTGTTTTTT
clone_size: .; v_call: TRBV30; d_call: .; j_call: TRBJ1-4; cdr3_aa: CAWSVHHPGRDEKLFF; cdr3_nt: TGTGCCTGGAGTGTACATCATCCGGGCAGGGATGAAAAACTGTTTTTT
clone_size: few; v_call: TRBV7-2; d_call: TRBD1; j_call: TRBJ1-1; cdr3_aa: CASSLQGANTEAFF; cdr3_nt: TGTGCCAGCAGCCTCCAGGGGGCTAACACTGAAGCTTTCTTT
clone_size: many; v_call: TRBV19; d_call: .; j_call: TRBJ1-4; cdr3_aa: CASSIFEKLFF; cdr3_nt: TGTGCCAGTAGTATATTTGAAAAACTGTTTTTT
clone_size: .; v_call: TRBV27; d_call: .; j_call: TRBJ2-1; cdr3_aa: CASSSKGPSYNEQFF; cdr3_nt: TGTGCCAGCAGTTCCAAGGGGCCTTCCTACAATGAGCAGTTCTTC
clone_size: .; v_call: TRBV4-2; d_call: .; j_call: TRBJ2-4; cdr3_aa: CASSQDLRLVPQAKNIQYF; cdr3_nt: TGTGCCAGCAGCCAAGATTTGCGGCTAGTACCCCAAGCCAAAAACATTCAGTACTTC
clone_size: few; v_call: TRBV25-1; d_call: .; j_call: TRBJ2-3; cdr3_aa: CASTQFNTDTQYF; cdr3_nt: TGTGCCAGCACACAATTTAACACAGATACGCAGTATTTT
clone_size: .; v_call: TRBV7-6; d_call: TRBD1; j_call: TRBJ1-2; cdr3_aa: CASSPANRGLKGYTF; cdr3_nt: TGTGCCAGCAGCCCCGCCAACAGGGGCCTTAAGGGCTACACCTTC
clone_size: few; v_call: TRBV4-1; d_call: .; j_call: TRBJ2-5; cdr3_aa: CASSQDESAQETQYF; cdr3_nt: TGCGCCAGCAGCCAAGATGAGAGCGCCCAAGAGACCCAGTACTTC
clone_size: .; v_call: TRBV29-1; d_call: .; j_call: TRBJ2-5; cdr3_aa: CSAVIGNKETQYF; cdr3_nt: TGCAGCGCAGTTATCGGTAACAAGGAGACCCAGTACTTC
clone_size: many; v_call: TRBV10-3; d_call: TRBD1; j_call: TRBJ2-6; cdr3_aa: CAISEPGQGAGANVLTF; cdr3_nt: TGTGCCATCAGTGAGCCAGGACAGGGGGCTGGGGCCAACGTCCTGACTTTC
clone_size: few; v_call: TRBV29-1; d_call: .; j_call: TRBJ1-1; cdr3_aa: CSVESLNTEAFF; cdr3_nt: TGCAGCGTTGAAAGTCTTAACACTGAAGCTTTCTTT
clone_size: many; v_call: TRBV4-1; d_call: TRBD1; j_call: TRBJ1-1; cdr3_aa: CASSQAPDRGMNTEAFF; cdr3_nt: TGCGCCAGCAGCCAAGCCCCGGACAGGGGGATGAACACTGAAGCTTTCTTT
clone_size: .; v_call: TRBV29-1; d_call: .; j_call: TRBJ2-3; cdr3_aa: CSVEAPTGLSTDTQYF; cdr3_nt: TGCAGCGTTGAAGCCCCTACGGGATTGAGCACAGATACGCAGTATTTT
clone_size: .; v_call: TRBV12-3/TRBV12-4; d_call: .; j_call: TRBJ2-7; cdr3_aa: CASRDGAGAYEQYF; cdr3_nt: TGTGCCAGCAGGGACGGAGCGGGTGCCTACGAGCAGTACTTC
clone_size: few; v_call: TRBV7-8; d_call: TRBD2; j_call: TRBJ2-4; cdr3_aa: CASSLALAGGENIQYF; cdr3_nt: TGTGCCAGCAGCTTAGCGCTGGCCGGGGGGGAGAACATTCAGTACTTC
clone_size: few; v_call: TRBV5-4; d_call: .; j_call: TRBJ1-1; cdr3_aa: CASSPGTLSEAFF; cdr3_nt: TGTGCCAGCAGCCCCGGGACACTCTCCGAAGCTTTCTTT
clone_size: .; v_call: TRBV4-2; d_call: .; j_call: TRBJ1-1; cdr3_aa: CASSPTPGRDTEAFF; cdr3_nt: TGTGCCAGCAGCCCCACTCCCGGGAGGGACACTGAAGCTTTCTTT
clone_size: .; v_call: TRBV4-1; d_call: .; j_call: TRBJ2-5; cdr3_aa: CASSQVGGSPYETQYF; cdr3_nt: TGCGCCAGCAGCCAAGTTGGGGGGAGTCCATACGAGACCCAGTACTTC
clone_size: few; v_call: TRBV28; d_call: TRBD1; j_call: TRBJ1-5; cdr3_aa: CASSLPRQGNQPQHF; cdr3_nt: TGTGCCAGCAGTTTGCCCAGACAGGGGAATCAGCCCCAGCATTTT
clone_size: many; v_call: TRBV27; d_call: .; j_call: TRBJ2-5; cdr3_aa: CASSFLDRRETQYF; cdr3_nt: TGTGCCAGCAGTTTTTTAGACAGGAGGGAGACCCAGTACTTC
clone_size: few; v_call: TRBV6-5; d_call: .; j_call: TRBJ1-5; cdr3_aa: CASSYSRVSNQPQHF; cdr3_nt: TGTGCCAGCAGTTACTCGAGGGTCAGCAATCAGCCCCAGCATTTT
clone_size: few; v_call: TRBV7-2; d_call: .; j_call: TRBJ2-7; cdr3_aa: CASSLDRMNYEQYF; cdr3_nt: TGTGCCAGCAGCTTAGACAGGATGAACTACGAGCAGTACTTC
clone_size: many; v_call: TRBV6-2/TRBV6-3; d_call: .; j_call: TRBJ2-1; cdr3_aa: CASSSGGRSYNEQFF; cdr3_nt: TGTGCCAGCAGTTCCGGGGGCCGCTCCTACAATGAGCAGTTCTTC
clone_size: .; v_call: TRBV27; d_call: TRBD1; j_call: TRBJ1-1; cdr3_aa: CASSVAGGISTEAFF; cdr3_nt: TGTGCCAGCAGTGTCGCAGGGGGCATTAGCACTGAAGCTTTCTTT
clone_size: .; v_call: TRBV27; d_call: .; j_call: TRBJ2-5; cdr3_aa: CASRDEGETQYF; cdr3_nt: TGTGCCAGCAGAGACGAGGGTGAGACCCAGTACTTC
clone_size: many; v_call: TRBV10-3; d_call: TRBD1; j_call: TRBJ2-7; cdr3_aa: CAISGGQSAEQYF; cdr3_nt: TGTGCCATCAGTGGGGGACAGTCGGCCGAGCAGTACTTC
clone_size: many; v_call: TRBV2; d_call: .; j_call: TRBJ2-3; cdr3_aa: CASRGDNTDTQYF; cdr3_nt: TGTGCCAGCAGGGGGGACAACACAGATACGCAGTATTTT
clone_size: many; v_call: TRBV7-2; d_call: .; j_call: TRBJ1-2; cdr3_aa: CASSSRTLDGYTF; cdr3_nt: TGTGCCAGCAGCTCCCGGACGTTAGATGGCTACACCTTC
clone_size: many; v_call: TRBV6-5; d_call: .; j_call: TRBJ1-5; cdr3_aa: CASSYSGPPGGNQPQHF; cdr3_nt: TGTGCCAGCAGTTACTCAGGCCCCCCGGGCGGCAATCAGCCCCAGCATTTT
clone_size: few; v_call: TRBV29-1; d_call: .; j_call: TRBJ2-1; cdr3_aa: CSSLDPRGNEQFF; cdr3_nt: TGCAGCTCCCTAGACCCCAGGGGAAATGAGCAGTTCTTC
clone_size: few; v_call: TRBV6-6; d_call: TRBD1; j_call: TRBJ2-2; cdr3_aa: CASSYSVGTGNTGELFF; cdr3_nt: TGTGCCAGCAGTTACTCGGTGGGGACAGGGAACACCGGGGAGCTGTTTTTT
clone_size: .; v_call: TRBV19; d_call: .; j_call: TRBJ2-7; cdr3_aa: CASSPSKGLESEQYF; cdr3_nt: TGTGCCAGTAGTCCGAGCAAGGGGCTCGAGAGCGAGCAGTACTTC
clone_size: .; v_call: TRBV9; d_call: TRBD2; j_call: TRBJ2-1; cdr3_aa: CASSLIAGGFDNEQFF; cdr3_nt: TGTGCCAGCAGCCTCATAGCGGGGGGGTTCGACAATGAGCAGTTCTTC
clone_size: many; v_call: TRBV9; d_call: .; j_call: TRBJ2-7; cdr3_aa: CASSVGGREFDEQYF; cdr3_nt: TGTGCCAGCAGCGTAGGAGGCAGGGAGTTCGACGAGCAGTACTTC
clone_size: few; v_call: TRBV6-2/TRBV6-3; d_call: .; j_call: TRBJ1-5; cdr3_aa: CASSPPGVNQPQHF; cdr3_nt: TGTGCCAGCAGTCCACCAGGGGTCAATCAGCCCCAGCATTTT
clone_size: .; v_call: TRBV27; d_call: .; j_call: TRBJ2-5; cdr3_aa: CASSPRRTQETQYF; cdr3_nt: TGTGCCAGCAGTCCCCGCAGGACCCAAGAGACCCAGTACTTC